The 30 T cell receptor beta chains below come from one sample, sequenced in a study of shared T cell receptors in the human thymus. This table comes from immunoSEQ multiplex PCR, and its TCRdb copy is limited to in-frame clones, with some not included. The repertoire holds about 500,000 clones, with around three quarters as singletons. These data were also filed under a second study, of human thymus T cells.

Sequenced sample: thymocytes. These receptors came from a boy younger than two with a congenital heart defect.

This clone was detected once. CDR3 nucleotides: TGTGCCAGCAGCTTAGGGGGGACTACCCAATACGAGCAGTACTTC. Residues: CASSLGGTTQYEQYF. This chain links TRBV7-2 with TRBJ2-7; 7 nucleotides line up with TRBD2. Germline CDR1 reads SGHTA; CDR2 reads FQGNSA. The length of the CDR3 is 15 residues. The J segment lost 4 bases and the V segment lost 1 base, leaving 7 bases of the junction unmatched.

V is TRBV30 and J is TRBJ2-7; D might be TRBD2 (5 bases). The V end lost 0 bases, the J end lost 0 bases, and 15 bases lay between the germline ends. CDR1 is GTSNPN and CDR2 is SVGIG in the germline V gene (reference sequence). CDR3 length: 16 amino acids. As DNA, the CDR3 is TGTGCCTGGAGTGTAAGTCCGGGGTGCCGCTCCTACGAGCAGTACTTC. Translation gives CAWSVSPGCRSYEQYF.

The V gene is TRBV11-2, the J gene TRBJ2-3, with 11 bases lining up with TRBD2. With V trimmed by 4 bases and J by 2 bases, 5 bases remained unmatched. This CDR3 has 16 residues. CDR1 SGHAT and CDR2 FQNNGV come from the germline V gene. CDR3 amino acids: CASSSRTSGHTDTQYF. In DNA, the CDR3 is TGTGCCAGCAGCTCTCGGACTAGCGGGCACACAGATACGCAGTATTTT.

The chain is built from TRBV4-2 and TRBJ1-2, with 10 nucleotides matching TRBD1. The CDR3 consists of 15 residues. Trimming at V came to 1 base and at J to 6 bases, leaving 5 bases not matched to a gene. Germline-derived CDR1 and CDR2 are LGHNA and YNFKEQ. The CDR3 DNA follows: TGTGCCAGCAGCCAAGGCTACGGGACAGGGGATGGCTACACCTTC. Amino acid sequence: CASSQGYGTGDGYTF.

This clone was seen just once. The same CDR3 also results from other DNA sequences found in this sample. The rearrangement links TRBV9 to TRBJ2-7, with TRBD2 matching 7 bases. Germline V gene sequence: CDR1 SGDLS, CDR2 YYNGEE. Trimming at V came to 4 bases and at J to 0 bases, leaving 4 bases not matched to a gene. The CDR3 covers 14 residues. CDR3 nucleotides: TGTGCCAGCAGCCCGCGGACTAGCTCCTACGAGCAGTACTTC. It specifies CASSPRTSSYEQYF.

The gene calls are TRBV29-1 and TRBJ2-7; 13 bases map to TRBD2. J gave up 3 bases and V 7 bases, and 18 bases lay outside the gene matches. The CDR3 has 18 amino acids. Germline-derived CDR1 and CDR2 are SQVTM and ANQGSEA. The CDR3 region has the DNA TGCAGCGCGTCGAGGACTAGCGGGAGATGGGGACGGCTCTACGAGCAGTACTTC. Protein: CSASRTSGRWGRLYEQYF.

This clone was seen more than once but under ten times. The chain uses TRBV2 and TRBJ1-2; 9 nucleotides match TRBD1. The germline CDR1 and CDR2 sequences are SNHLY and FYNNEI. V trimming: 5 bases; J trimming: 1 base; junction bases outside the gene matches: 14. This CDR3 contains 18 residues. This CDR3 reads CASSQTRDRVLCNYGYTF. The CDR3 bases are TGTGCCAGCAGTCAGACTAGGGACAGGGTACTCTGTAACTATGGCTACACCTTC. Looking up the rest from reference TRBV2 and TRBJ1-2 gives the full variable domain: EPEVTQTPSHQVTQMGQEVILRCVPISNHLYFYWYRQILGQKVEFLVSFYNNEISEKSEIFDDQFSVERPDGSNFTLKIRSTKLEDSAMYFCASSQTRDRVLCNYGYTFGSGTRLTVV.

V and J are TRBV4-1 and TRBJ2-3; D is unclear. V lost 1 base and J lost 2, with 10 bases in between. CDR1 MGHRA and CDR2 YSYEKL come from the germline V gene. This CDR3 spans 15 amino acids. The CDR3: CASSQAPTFTDTQYF. The CDR3 DNA follows: TGCGCCAGCAGCCAAGCCCCGACTTTCACAGATACGCAGTATTTT.

The rearrangement links TRBV7-2 to TRBJ2-4; TRBD2 might be the D (5 bases). The CDR3 is made up of 14 amino acids. Per germline, CDR1 SGHTA and CDR2 FQGNSA. The V gene lost 1 base and the J gene lost 6 bases, with 10 bases spanning the gap. As DNA, the CDR3 is TGTGCCAGCAGCTTAGGCGGCGGGCCAAACATTCAGTACTTC. It yields the protein CASSLGGGPNIQYF.

The rearrangement links TRBV5-1 to TRBJ2-7; 7 nucleotides match TRBD2. CDR3 length: 18 amino acids. Germline-derived CDR1 and CDR2 are SGHRS and YFSETQ. The J segment lost 2 bases and the V segment lost 3 bases, leaving 17 bases of the junction unmatched. CDR3: CASSSSPQKRDYTYEQYF. The CDR3 DNA follows: TGCGCCAGCAGCTCCTCCCCTCAAAAGCGGGATTACACCTACGAGCAGTACTTC.

This chain joins TRBV7-9 and TRBJ2-1, with 11 bases lining up with TRBD2. V gave up 1 base and J gave up 2 bases; unmatched junction bases: 7. The CDR3 contains 18 residues. Germline V lookup: CDR1 SEHNR, CDR2 FQNEAQ (reference sequence). The CDR3 sequence: CASSLGLAGGGPYNEQFF. In DNA form, the CDR3 reads TGTGCCAGCAGCTTAGGGCTAGCGGGAGGTGGGCCCTACAATGAGCAGTTCTTC.

The J gene is TRBJ2-1, the V gene TRBV2; D possibly corresponds to TRBD2 (5 bases). Trimming left V 1 base short and J 8 bases short, with 12 bases between. CDR3 size: 14 residues. Germline V gene data show CDR1 as SNHLY and CDR2 as FYNNEI. The CDR3: CASSEDEGLDEQFF. The CDR3 DNA reads as TGTGCCAGCAGTGAAGATGAGGGATTGGATGAGCAGTTCTTC.

This clone was observed once. The V call is TRBV6-6, the J call TRBJ2-7, with a weak D call TRBD2 (5 bases). With 0 bases removed from V and 5 bases from J, the gap between germline ends came to 17 bases. CDR3 size: 16 residues. Germline V gene sequence: CDR1 MNHNY, CDR2 SVGAGI (reference sequence). The CDR3 bases are TGTGCCAGCAGTTACTCAGGACTCAGGAGGTCGGACGAGCAGTACTTC. This translates into CASSYSGLRRSDEQYF.

V and J are TRBV4-1 and TRBJ1-2; TRBD1 might be the D (5 bases). The V and J ends lost 2 bases and 6 bases respectively, with 10 bases between them. Germline CDR1 reads MGHRA; CDR2 reads YSYEKL. CDR3 length equals 13 residues. The CDR3 DNA reads as TGCGCCAGCAGCCAAAAGGGGTCGGATGGCTACACCTTC. This encodes CASSQKGSDGYTF.

The chain carries TRBV10-3 and TRBJ2-5; D remains ambiguous. With 5 bases removed from V and 8 bases from J, the gap between germline ends came to 9 bases. This CDR3 has 11 residues. In germline, CDR1 is ENHRY, CDR2 SYGVKD. The CDR3 nucleotides are TGTGCCATCAGTCAAGAGATAACCCAGTACTTC. Protein product: CAISQEITQYF.

This chain joins TRBV4-1 and TRBJ2-7; perhaps TRBD1 as D (6 bases). The CDR3 is made up of 18 amino acids. Germline V gene sequence: CDR1 MGHRA, CDR2 YSYEKL. V was pared by 0 bases and J by 5 bases, with 23 bases between. The CDR3 here is CASSQDNPGPGQPHEQYF. The CDR3 DNA reads as TGCGCCAGCAGCCAAGATAACCCAGGACCAGGACAGCCACACGAGCAGTACTTC.

This clone was observed once. The J gene is TRBJ2-7, the V gene TRBV4-1; 13 bases align to TRBD2. The CDR3 sequence is 16 residues long. V trimming: 0 bases; J trimming: 6 bases; junction bases outside the gene matches: 5. Germline V CDR1 and CDR2: MGHRA, YSYEKL. This chain's CDR3 is CASSQDITSGGAEQYF. CDR3 in DNA: TGCGCCAGCAGCCAAGATATAACTAGCGGGGGGGCCGAGCAGTACTTC.

The J gene is TRBJ2-3, the V gene TRBV7-2; D possibly corresponds to TRBD1 (6 bases). Germline V lookup: CDR1 SGHTA, CDR2 FQGNSA. This CDR3 has 14 residues. V lost 2 bases and J 2 bases, leaving 8 bases between the germline ends. In DNA form, the CDR3 reads TGTGCCAGCAGCTTAACAGGGACCACAGATACGCAGTATTTT. Amino acid sequence: CASSLTGTTDTQYF.

The gene calls are TRBV15 and TRBJ2-7, with D possibly TRBD1 on 7 matching bases. The CDR3 contains 18 residues. Germline V gene lookup returns CDR1 LNHNV and CDR2 YYDKDF (reference sequence). The ends were cut back, 3 bases at V and 4 bases at J, with 25 bases in the middle. The CDR3 loop reads CATSSSPAIGQEGYEQYF. In DNA, the CDR3 is TGTGCCACCAGCAGCTCACCGGCGATAGGACAGGAGGGTTACGAGCAGTACTTC.

The rearrangement links TRBV30 to TRBJ1-2; 8 bases are a match to TRBD1. In germline, CDR1 is GTSNPN, CDR2 SVGIG (reference sequence). The CDR3 runs to 13 residues. Trimming at V came to 3 bases and at J to 4 bases, leaving 4 bases not matched to a gene. This CDR3 is CAWSLGQAYGYTF. CDR3 sequence (DNA): TGTGCCTGGAGCCTGGGACAGGCCTATGGCTACACCTTC.

Only a few counts were recorded for this clone. The rearrangement uses TRBV19 and TRBJ1-1, with D possibly TRBD1 on 6 matching bases. V lost 5 bases, J lost 0 bases, and 13 bases lay in between. The CDR3 consists of 15 residues. The germline gives CDR1 LNHDA, CDR2 SQIVND (reference sequence). The DNA of the CDR3 is TGTGCCAGTAGTTTAGGACAGTTCATGAACACTGAAGCTTTCTTT. It codes for CASSLGQFMNTEAFF.

The chain recombines TRBV30 with TRBJ2-7; TRBD2 matches at 13 bases. J gave up 6 bases and V 3 bases, and 11 bases lay outside the gene matches. This CDR3 is built from 16 residues. Per the germline V gene, CDR1 is GTSNPN and CDR2 is SVGIG (reference sequence). The CDR3 bases are TGTGCCTGGAGCGGTCCGGGACTAGCGGGGAGCTGCGAGCAGTACTTC. Translation: CAWSGPGLAGSCEQYF.

The chain carries TRBV30 and TRBJ2-1; 16 bases align to TRBD2. CDR1 GTSNPN and CDR2 SVGIG come from the germline V gene (reference sequence). The CDR3 length is 15 residues. The ends lost 6 bases at V and 10 bases at J; junction bases unmatched: 9. The CDR3 DNA is TGTGCCTGCCGGGGACTAGCGGGAGGGCCACGAGAGCAGTTCTTC. This codes for CACRGLAGGPREQFF. The entire variable domain, with the rest obtained from reference TRBV30 and TRBJ2-1, is as follows: SQTIHQWPATLVQPVGSPLSLECTVEGTSNPNLYWYRQAAGRGLQLLFYSVGIGQISSEVPQNLSASRPQDRQFILSSKKLLLSDSGFYLCACRGLAGGPREQFFGPGTRLTVL.

The J gene is TRBJ2-7, the V gene TRBV28; possible D gene TRBD2, 6 bases. The germline V and J ends were trimmed by 10 bases and 5 bases, with 24 bases remaining between them. Per the germline V gene, CDR1 is MDHEN and CDR2 is SYDVKM. The CDR3 contains 15 residues. The CDR3 region is CATKSYGGPTHEQYF. The CDR3 region has the DNA TGTGCCACCAAATCCTACGGGGGTCCCACCCACGAGCAGTACTTC. Using reference TRBV28 and TRBJ2-7 for the parts outside the CDR3, the full variable domain is DVKVTQSSRYLVKRTGEKVFLECVQDMDHENMFWYRQDPGLGLRLIYFSYDVKMKEKGDIPEGYSVSREKKERFSLILESASTNQTSMYLCATKSYGGPTHEQYFGPGTRLTVT.

V gene TRBV18 combines with J gene TRBJ2-3, with 10 bases identical to TRBD2. This CDR3 has 14 amino acids. The V gene end was trimmed by 6 bases and the J gene end by 6 bases; junction bases not matched to a gene: 6. Germline V gene data show CDR1 as KGHSH and CDR2 as LQKENI. The CDR3 protein is CASSGTSDSDTQYF. CDR3 coding DNA: TGTGCCAGCTCCGGGACTAGCGATTCGGATACGCAGTATTTT.

This clone occurred a few times. V gene TRBV6-1 combines with J gene TRBJ2-7, with D possibly being TRBD1 (6 bases). V lost 1 base and J 3 bases, leaving 16 bases between the germline ends. The CDR3 length is 16 residues. The germline gives CDR1 MNHNS, CDR2 SASEGT. For the CDR3, the DNA is TGTGCCAGCAGTGAAGGGCTTCGGGACACCTACTACGAGCAGTACTTC. This sequence encodes CASSEGLRDTYYEQYF.

In its sample, this clone was seen a few times. CDR3 in DNA: TGTGCCAGTAGACGGACAGACAGCAATCAGCCCCAGCATTTT. Its protein product is CASRRTDSNQPQHF. The genes are TRBV19 and TRBJ1-5; a weak D match, TRBD1 (6 bases). The germline CDR1 and CDR2 sequences are LNHDA and SQIVND (reference sequence). Between the trimmed V and J ends, which lost 6 bases and 1 base, there was a span of 10 bases. The CDR3 is 14 amino acids.

This chain uses TRBV4-1 with TRBJ2-1; 10 nucleotides align to TRBD2. CDR3 length: 16 amino acids. Per germline, CDR1 MGHRA and CDR2 YSYEKL. V lost 2 bases to trimming and J lost 4 bases; unmatched junction nucleotides: 5. CDR3 loop: CASSQPLAGIYNEQFF. In DNA form, the CDR3 reads TGCGCCAGCAGCCAACCACTAGCGGGGATTTACAATGAGCAGTTCTTC.

The chain links TRBV7-2 to TRBJ2-3, with TRBD2 matching 11 bases. CDR1 is SGHTA and CDR2 is FQGNSA in the germline V gene. V shed 5 bases and J 4 bases; nucleotides not matched to a gene: 5. CDR3 length: 15 residues. In nucleotides, the CDR3 is TGTGCCAGCAGCAAGACTAGCGGGATCGCAGATACGCAGTATTTT. Translation gives CASSKTSGIADTQYF.

The chain is built from TRBV2 and TRBJ1-5; 8 bases map to TRBD1. The CDR3 runs to 14 residues. The V gene's germline CDR1 is SNHLY and CDR2 FYNNEI. Trimming removed 1 base from V and 7 bases from J; junction bases left unmatched: 3. The CDR3 bases are TGTGCCAGCAGTGAAGTGGACAGGGACCAGCCCCAGCATTTT. It yields the protein CASSEVDRDQPQHF.